Listed below are T cell receptor beta chains from one sample, sequenced in a study of cytomegalovirus exposure and HLA in healthy donors. TCRdb's table, derived via immunoSEQ multiplex PCR, lists solely in-frame clones and lacks some. The sample consists of 59,000 or so clones, roughly 89% of them appearing once. The sequenced sample consisted of PBMCs. The receptors come from a woman under 30 in good health and CMV-seronegative. Both conserved end residues are part of each CDR3. The order of the fields is D gene, clone size, J gene, V gene, CDR3 protein, CDR3 DNA. A D gene is named only where the DNA matches it firmly. Clone size is given for some rows only: seen once, a few or many times, or a class if the clone is expanded.

d_gene: TRBD2
abundance: NA
j_gene: TRBJ2-7
v_gene: TRBV7-3
CDR3aa: CASSLGPGGTDYEQYF
CDR3nt: TGTGCCAGCAGCTTGGGACCCGGGGGGACCGACTACGAGCAGTACTTC

d_gene: TRBD2
abundance: NA
j_gene: TRBJ2-7
v_gene: TRBV5-6
CDR3aa: CASSPMTSTYEQYF
CDR3nt: TGTGCCAGCAGCCCAATGACTAGCACCTACGAGCAGTACTTC

d_gene: NA
abundance: few
j_gene: TRBJ1-4
v_gene: TRBV2
CDR3aa: CASSSTGPTTNEKLFF
CDR3nt: TGTGCCAGCAGTAGCACAGGACCTACAACTAATGAAAAACTGTTTTTT

d_gene: NA
abundance: NA
j_gene: TRBJ2-1
v_gene: TRBV9
CDR3aa: CASSVGVGSGNEQFF
CDR3nt: TGTGCCAGCAGCGTAGGGGTCGGGAGTGGCAATGAGCAGTTCTTC

d_gene: TRBD1
abundance: few
j_gene: TRBJ2-4
v_gene: TRBV7-2
CDR3aa: CASSPSNRGAKNIQYF
CDR3nt: TGTGCCAGCAGCCCGTCAAACAGGGGAGCCAAAAACATTCAGTACTTC

d_gene: NA
abundance: NA
j_gene: TRBJ2-3
v_gene: TRBV4-3
CDR3aa: CASSQGMATDTQYF
CDR3nt: TGCGCCAGCAGCCAAGGAATGGCTACAGATACGCAGTATTTT

d_gene: NA
abundance: NA
j_gene: TRBJ1-1
v_gene: TRBV19
CDR3aa: CASSISFGEEAFF
CDR3nt: TGTGCCAGTAGTATTAGCTTTGGGGAGGAAGCTTTCTTT

d_gene: TRBD2
abundance: NA
j_gene: TRBJ2-3
v_gene: TRBV11-2
CDR3aa: CASSSSGAGDTQYF
CDR3nt: TGTGCCAGCAGCTCTAGCGGGGCTGGAGATACGCAGTATTTT

d_gene: TRBD2
abundance: few
j_gene: TRBJ2-7
v_gene: TRBV5-1
CDR3aa: CASSLAGTSGFRSYEQYF
CDR3nt: TGCGCCAGCAGCTTGGCCGGGACTAGCGGATTCCGCTCCTACGAGCAGTACTTC

d_gene: NA
abundance: NA
j_gene: TRBJ2-7
v_gene: TRBV2
CDR3aa: CASSELQEAKQYF
CDR3nt: TGTGCCAGCAGTGAACTGCAAGAAGCCAAGCAGTACTTC

d_gene: NA
abundance: NA
j_gene: TRBJ2-5
v_gene: TRBV6-5
CDR3aa: CASSRPPQETQYF
CDR3nt: TGTGCCAGCAGCCGTCCCCCTCAAGAGACCCAGTACTTC

d_gene: NA
abundance: once
j_gene: TRBJ2-5
v_gene: TRBV10-3
CDR3aa: CAISPEGNPAQETQYF
CDR3nt: TGTGCCATCAGCCCGGAGGGGAATCCTGCCCAAGAGACCCAGTACTTC

d_gene: NA
abundance: NA
j_gene: TRBJ1-2
v_gene: TRBV7-2
CDR3aa: CASSPGGGGYTF
CDR3nt: TGTGCCAGCAGCCCGGGGGGGGGTGGCTACACCTTC

d_gene: NA
abundance: many
j_gene: TRBJ1-6
v_gene: TRBV7-6
CDR3aa: CASSFRGANNSPLHF
CDR3nt: TGTGCCAGCAGCTTTCGAGGAGCTAATAATTCACCCCTCCACTTT

d_gene: NA
abundance: NA
j_gene: TRBJ1-3
v_gene: TRBV5-8
CDR3aa: CASSLTGSGNTIYF
CDR3nt: TGTGCCAGCAGTCTTACAGGGTCTGGAAACACCATATATTTT

d_gene: TRBD2
abundance: NA
j_gene: TRBJ2-1
v_gene: TRBV6-5
CDR3aa: CASSRLASSYNEQFF
CDR3nt: TGTGCCAGCAGTCGACTAGCTAGCTCCTACAATGAGCAGTTCTTC

d_gene: TRBD2
abundance: NA
j_gene: TRBJ2-7
v_gene: TRBV19
CDR3aa: CASSPGGYEQYF
CDR3nt: TGTGCCAGTAGCCCGGGGGGGTACGAGCAGTACTTC

d_gene: TRBD1
abundance: NA
j_gene: TRBJ1-1
v_gene: TRBV6-5
CDR3aa: CASSRRWTGGTEAFF
CDR3nt: TGTGCCAGCAGTAGAAGATGGACAGGGGGCACTGAAGCTTTCTTT

d_gene: NA
abundance: NA
j_gene: TRBJ2-1
v_gene: TRBV4-3
CDR3aa: CASSQRKGPYREQFF
CDR3nt: TGCGCCAGCAGCCAACGGAAGGGGCCCTACCGTGAGCAGTTCTTC

d_gene: TRBD1
abundance: NA
j_gene: TRBJ2-5
v_gene: TRBV7-8
CDR3aa: CASSVLTGQGATETQYF
CDR3nt: TGTGCCAGCAGCGTCCTGACCGGACAGGGGGCGACGGAGACCCAGTACTTC

d_gene: NA
abundance: NA
j_gene: TRBJ1-5
v_gene: TRBV6-1
CDR3aa: CASTSGLAQPQHF
CDR3nt: TGTGCCAGCACCTCAGGGTTGGCTCAGCCCCAGCATTTT

d_gene: NA
abundance: NA
j_gene: TRBJ2-7
v_gene: TRBV28
CDR3aa: CASSSTQGREQYF
CDR3nt: TGTGCCAGCAGTTCAACCCAGGGGCGCGAGCAGTACTTC

d_gene: TRBD1
abundance: NA
j_gene: TRBJ2-3
v_gene: TRBV18
CDR3aa: CASSPRDRGENTQYF
CDR3nt: TGTGCCAGCTCACCCAGGGACAGGGGTGAGAATACGCAGTATTTT

d_gene: TRBD1
abundance: once
j_gene: TRBJ2-1
v_gene: TRBV28
CDR3aa: CASSPRTGGRNEQFF
CDR3nt: TGTGCCAGCAGTCCTCGGACAGGGGGCCGCAATGAGCAGTTCTTC

d_gene: TRBD1
abundance: NA
j_gene: TRBJ1-2
v_gene: TRBV6-5
CDR3aa: CASSSTGTGIYGYTF
CDR3nt: TGTGCCAGCAGTTCGACCGGGACAGGGATCTATGGCTACACCTTC

d_gene: TRBD1
abundance: many
j_gene: TRBJ2-7
v_gene: TRBV29-1
CDR3aa: CSASGTGNSYEQYF
CDR3nt: TGCAGCGCCTCCGGGACAGGGAACTCCTACGAGCAGTACTTC

d_gene: NA
abundance: NA
j_gene: TRBJ2-7
v_gene: TRBV9
CDR3aa: CASSVGGTYEQYF
CDR3nt: TGTGCCAGCAGCGTAGGAGGGACCTACGAGCAGTACTTC

d_gene: TRBD2
abundance: NA
j_gene: TRBJ2-1
v_gene: TRBV29-1
CDR3aa: CSVEASGGNEQFF
CDR3nt: TGCAGCGTTGAGGCTAGCGGGGGGAATGAGCAGTTCTTC

d_gene: TRBD1
abundance: NA
j_gene: TRBJ2-7
v_gene: TRBV28
CDR3aa: CASSGWTGLYEQYF
CDR3nt: TGTGCCAGCAGTGGATGGACAGGACTCTACGAGCAGTACTTC

d_gene: TRBD2
abundance: NA
j_gene: TRBJ2-3
v_gene: TRBV10-1
CDR3aa: CASRASGGGDTQYF
CDR3nt: TGCGCCAGCCGTGCTAGCGGGGGAGGAGATACGCAGTATTTT

d_gene: NA
abundance: NA
j_gene: TRBJ2-5
v_gene: TRBV5-5
CDR3aa: CASSLGAITQETQYF
CDR3nt: TGTGCCAGCAGCTTAGGAGCAATAACCCAAGAGACCCAGTACTTC

d_gene: TRBD2
abundance: NA
j_gene: TRBJ2-1
v_gene: TRBV7-3
CDR3aa: CASSLGLAGVNEQFF
CDR3nt: TGTGCCAGCAGCTTGGGACTAGCGGGAGTTAATGAGCAGTTCTTC

d_gene: TRBD2
abundance: NA
j_gene: TRBJ2-3
v_gene: TRBV25-1
CDR3aa: CASLGPSGVTDTQYF
CDR3nt: TGTGCCAGCCTCGGGCCTAGCGGGGTCACAGATACGCAGTATTTT

d_gene: TRBD1
abundance: NA
j_gene: TRBJ2-7
v_gene: TRBV5-6
CDR3aa: CASSPFKGQGLHEQYF
CDR3nt: TGTGCCAGCAGCCCGTTTAAGGGACAGGGCCTCCACGAGCAGTACTTC

d_gene: TRBD1
abundance: NA
j_gene: TRBJ1-1
v_gene: TRBV16
CDR3aa: CASSQADRSYTEAFF
CDR3nt: TGTGCCAGCAGCCAGGCGGACAGGTCGTACACTGAAGCTTTCTTT

d_gene: NA
abundance: NA
j_gene: TRBJ2-7
v_gene: TRBV7-2
CDR3aa: CASSLGGQSYEQYF
CDR3nt: TGTGCCAGCAGCTTAGGGGGACAAAGTTACGAGCAGTACTTC

d_gene: TRBD1
abundance: NA
j_gene: TRBJ1-3
v_gene: TRBV2
CDR3aa: CASTPGQGAMSGNTIYF
CDR3nt: TGTGCCAGCACCCCGGGACAGGGTGCTATGTCTGGAAACACCATATATTTT

d_gene: NA
abundance: NA
j_gene: TRBJ2-5
v_gene: TRBV28
CDR3aa: CASSFPTGYGETQYF
CDR3nt: TGTGCCAGCAGTTTCCCAACAGGGTACGGAGAGACCCAGTACTTC

d_gene: NA
abundance: NA
j_gene: TRBJ1-1
v_gene: TRBV4-1
CDR3aa: CASSQERRENTEAFF
CDR3nt: TGCGCCAGCAGCCAAGAAAGACGGGAGAACACTGAAGCTTTCTTT

d_gene: TRBD1
abundance: NA
j_gene: TRBJ2-3
v_gene: TRBV28
CDR3aa: CASSSRDRGRGTDTQYF
CDR3nt: TGTGCCAGCAGCTCCAGAGACAGGGGGCGGGGCACAGATACGCAGTATTTT

d_gene: TRBD2
abundance: NA
j_gene: TRBJ2-7
v_gene: TRBV7-6
CDR3aa: CASSDGTSGDPREQYF
CDR3nt: TGTGCCAGCAGCGACGGGACTAGCGGGGACCCGCGGGAGCAGTACTTC

d_gene: NA
abundance: NA
j_gene: TRBJ2-5
v_gene: TRBV6-5
CDR3aa: CASSYSWGSGTETQYF
CDR3nt: TGTGCCAGCAGTTACTCGTGGGGAAGCGGTACGGAGACCCAGTACTTC

d_gene: NA
abundance: few
j_gene: TRBJ2-1
v_gene: TRBV19
CDR3aa: CASSIFYGEQFF
CDR3nt: TGTGCCAGTAGTATATTTTACGGTGAGCAGTTCTTC

d_gene: NA
abundance: NA
j_gene: TRBJ1-3
v_gene: TRBV15
CDR3aa: CATSRDLAASGNTIYF
CDR3nt: TGTGCCACCAGCAGAGATTTAGCGGCCTCTGGAAACACCATATATTTT

d_gene: NA
abundance: NA
j_gene: TRBJ2-5
v_gene: TRBV6-4
CDR3aa: CASSGGYQETQYF
CDR3nt: TGTGCCAGCAGTGGAGGGTACCAAGAGACCCAGTACTTC